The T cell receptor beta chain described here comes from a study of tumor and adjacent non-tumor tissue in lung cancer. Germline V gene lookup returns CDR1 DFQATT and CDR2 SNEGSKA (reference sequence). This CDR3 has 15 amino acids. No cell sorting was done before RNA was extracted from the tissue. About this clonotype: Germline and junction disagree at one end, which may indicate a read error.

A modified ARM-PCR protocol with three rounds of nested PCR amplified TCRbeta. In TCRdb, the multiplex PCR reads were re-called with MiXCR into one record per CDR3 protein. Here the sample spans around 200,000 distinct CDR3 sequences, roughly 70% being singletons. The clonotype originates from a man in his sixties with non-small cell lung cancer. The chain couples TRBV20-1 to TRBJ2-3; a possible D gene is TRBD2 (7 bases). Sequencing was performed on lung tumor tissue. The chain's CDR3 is CSTRDPRGGGYTQYF. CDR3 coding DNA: TGCAGTACTAGAGATCCTAGAGGGGGGGGATATACGCAGTATTTT.